What follows are 32 T cell receptor delta chains derived from one specimen sequenced in a study of gamma-delta chains in newborns, infants, children. TCRdb reanalysed the reads with CATT. The table has 6,500 to 9,000 delta-chain clones, approximately 1.5% seen once. The sample comprised blood. These receptors were taken from a child who was a newborn, infant or young child, either healthy, febrile or measles-vaccinated (not recorded which).

This clone has just a few counts. The junction differs from germline at one of its ends, possibly a read error. The J gene is TRDJ1, the V gene TRDV1; D is undetermined. Germline lookup yields CDR1 TSWWSYY and CDR2 QGS. The length of the CDR3 is 15 residues. Here the CDR3 reads CALGEPSLRTDKPIF. The CDR3 nucleotides read TGTGCTCTTGGGGAACCAAGCCTAAGGACCGATAAACCCATCTTT.

This clone was counted a few times. This sequence may be a read error, since a much larger clone differs from it by one base. Other DNA sequences in the same sample also yield this CDR3. The chain couples TRDV2 to TRDJ3; TRDD3 matches 8 bases. The CDR3 sequence is 20 residues long. The germline gives CDR1 GEAIGNYY, CDR2 EKD. CDR3 bases: TGTGCCTGTGACACCGGGGACTGGGGGCCCCGCTCCTGGGACACCCGGCAGATGTTTTTC. Translating gives CACDTGDWGPRSWDTRQMFF.

This clone was counted between two and nine times. The protein in TCRdb stems from a much larger clone and differs at residue 19 from this DNA's translation, likely a read error; here the protein is translated from the DNA. The chain uses TRDV1 and TRDJ1, with 13 bases that match TRDD3. This CDR3 comprises 20 residues. Germline CDR1 TSWWSYY, CDR2 QGS. CDR3 loop: CALGDQSRYWGIRYTDKLTF. The CDR3 DNA sequence: TGTGCTCTTGGGGACCAATCGAGGTACTGGGGGATACGGTACACCGATAAACTCACCTTT.

The chain uses TRDV1 and TRDJ1, with TRDD3 matching 7 bases. There are 19 residues in the CDR3. Germline CDR1 and CDR2: TSWWSYY and QGS. V trimming: 1 base; J trimming: 2 bases; junction bases outside the gene matches: 16. The CDR3 bases are TGTGCTCTTGGGGAACGTAACTACGCCTTACTGGGGAGTACCGATAAACTCATCTTT. Its translation is CALGERNYALLGSTDKLIF.

This clone is categorized as medium-sized (0.01 to 0.1%). CDR3 in amino acids: CACDILGDRSWDTRQMFF. CDR3 bases: TGTGCCTGTGACATCCTGGGGGATAGGTCCTGGGACACCCGACAGATGTTTTTC. The chain recombines TRDV2 with TRDJ3; 10 bases are shared with TRDD3. The J segment lost 1 base and the V segment lost 2 bases, leaving 4 bases of the junction unmatched. This CDR3 region has 18 residues. Germline assignment: CDR1 GEAIGNYY and CDR2 EKD.

On this clone: TCRdb assigns this DNA the protein of a much larger clone, which departs from its translation at residue 3; this likely reflects a read error, and the protein shown comes from translating the DNA. The rearrangement joins TRDV2 to TRDJ3; 12 bases are a match to TRDD3. The CDR3 is 18 residues long. Germline-derived CDR1 and CDR2 are GEAIGNYY and EKD. DNA of the CDR3: TGTGCCCGTGACACCTGGGGGATACGCTCCTGGGACACCCGACAGATGTTTTTC. Translating gives CARDTWGIRSWDTRQMFF.

Regarding this clone: Given a far larger clone just one base away, this is likely a sequencing read error. This sample also contains other DNA sequences that code for the same CDR3. The chain uses TRDV2 and TRDJ1; 7 positions match TRDD3. Looked up from germline, CDR1 is GEAIGNYY and CDR2 is EKD. The CDR3 loop spans 15 amino acids. After removal of 3 bases from V and 4 bases from J, the junction contained 10 bases not matched to a gene. This chain's CDR3 is CACDVLGATNDKLIF. The CDR3, as DNA: TGTGCCTGTGACGTGCTGGGGGCCACAAACGATAAACTCATCTTT.

By share, this clone ranks as medium-sized (0.01 to 0.1%). Other DNA sequences in this sample translate to the same CDR3. The chain is built from TRDV2 and TRDJ3, with 8 bases aligning to TRDD3. CDR3 length: 18 residues. The V gene's germline CDR1 is GEAIGNYY and CDR2 EKD. With V trimmed by 3 bases and J by 2 bases, 8 bases remained unmatched. DNA of the CDR3: TGTGCCTGTGACCGGGGATACCCGAACACCTGGGACACCCGACAGATGTTTTTC. It yields the protein CACDRGYPNTWDTRQMFF.

By its share, this clone is medium-sized. This chain uses TRDV1 with TRDJ1; D is undetermined. This CDR3 region has 14 residues. Trimming took off 4 bases at V and 1 base at J, with 10 bases between the two ends. Germline CDR1 TSWWSYY, CDR2 QGS. In DNA form, the CDR3 reads TGTGCTCTTGGGGGGGCTTACGGCACCGATAAACTCATCTTT. Its protein product is CALGGAYGTDKLIF.

By sample fraction, this clone is medium-sized (0.01 to 0.1%). The chain joins TRDV2 to TRDJ1, with 11 bases matching TRDD3. The V and J ends lost 0 bases and 5 bases, in that order; junction bases with no gene match: 16. There are 19 residues in the CDR3. Per the germline V gene, CDR1 is GEAIGNYY and CDR2 is EKD. CDR3 region: CACDTSFGPYWGIKDKLIF. In DNA, the CDR3 is TGTGCCTGTGACACCAGCTTCGGGCCGTACTGGGGGATAAAGGATAAACTCATCTTT.

As for this clone: This likely stems from a read error, as it lies one base from a far larger clone. Other DNA sequences of this sample code for an identical CDR3. CDR3 coding DNA: TGTGCCTGTGACTCTCTACTGGGAGATAAATCCTGGGACACCCGACAGATGTTTTTC. Its translation: CACDSLLGDKSWDTRQMFF. V and J are TRDV2 and TRDJ3; D might be TRDD3 (6 bases). V lost 3 bases and J lost 1, with 18 bases in between. Germline V gives CDR1 GEAIGNYY, CDR2 EKD. This CDR3 contains 19 residues.

The chain combines TRDV1 with TRDJ1; 11 bases match TRDD3. This CDR3 is 24 amino acids long. The junction had 28 bases not matched to a gene; V was cut back by 2 bases and J by 2 bases. Germline V gene data show CDR1 as TSWWSYY and CDR2 as QGS. CDR3: CALGEGLPTGGGYALRRPTDKLIF. DNA of the CDR3: TGTGCTCTTGGGGAAGGCCTTCCTACGGGTGGGGGATACGCACTCCGAAGGCCAACCGATAAACTCATCTTT.

With regard to this clone: This may arise from a read error, as a much more abundant clone is one base away. As DNA, the CDR3 is TGTGCCTGTGACACTATGCTGAGGGATGCCGGGAGCTCCTGGGACACCCGACAGATGTTTTTC. Its translation is CACDTMLRDAGSSWDTRQMFF. The V and J genes are TRDV2 and TRDJ3, with D perhaps matching TRDD3 (5 bases). The CDR3 contains 21 residues. Germline loops: CDR1 GEAIGNYY, CDR2 EKD. With 1 base removed from V and 0 bases from J, the gap between germline ends came to 21 bases.

Notes on this clone: This clone may be a read error of a much larger clone one base away. The sample holds other DNA sequences that translate to the same CDR3. This rearrangement joins TRDV1 to TRDJ1, with 9 bases lining up with TRDD3. The CDR3 has 24 amino acids. The germline V gene has CDR1 TSWWSYY and CDR2 QGS. The chain's CDR3 is CALGEPYRGLPKGIRRVVTDKLIF. CDR3 sequence (DNA): TGCGCTCTTGGGGAACCGTACCGTGGCCTTCCCAAGGGGATACGGCGCGTAGTCACCGATAAACTCATCTTT.

In this sample, this clone turned up many times. Other DNA variants within this sample encode the same CDR3. This chain uses TRDV1 with TRDJ1; TRDD2 matches 9 bases. Germline CDR1 TSWWSYY, CDR2 QGS. Trimming cost V 5 bases and J 0 bases; bases outside gene matches: 16. The CDR3 is made up of 19 amino acids. This chain's CDR3 is CALGTGLPTYWGYTDKLIF. CDR3 coding DNA: TGTGCTCTTGGGACCGGCCTTCCTACGTACTGGGGTTACACCGATAAACTCATCTTT.

As concerns this clone: This DNA translates differently at residue 11 from the TCRdb protein, which is that of a much larger clone; a read error is likely, and the protein shown is the DNA's own translation. The chain combines TRDV2 with TRDJ3, with D perhaps TRDD3 (5 bases). The germline V gene encodes CDR1 GEAIGNYY and CDR2 EKD. This CDR3 has 17 amino acids. The CDR3 sequence: CACDTWASSWETRQMFF. CDR3 bases: TGTGCCTGTGACACCTGGGCGAGCTCCTGGGAAACCCGACAGATGTTTTTC.

This clone was seen more than once but under ten times. The chain employs TRDV1 and TRDJ1, with TRDD3 matching 13 bases. The CDR3 sequence is 22 residues long. Per the germline V gene, CDR1 is TSWWSYY and CDR2 is QGS. The ends lost 6 bases at V and 3 bases at J; junction bases unmatched: 25. CDR3 residues: CALGQGSLPHWGIRLYADKLIF. The DNA for the CDR3 is TGTGCTCTTGGCCAAGGGTCACTGCCGCACTGGGGGATACGCCTGTACGCCGATAAACTCATCTTT.

A remark on this clone: A much larger clonotype is one base distant, so this may be a read error. This rearrangement joins TRDV3 to TRDJ1; no reliable D call. The CDR3 is 10 amino acids. Germline values: CDR1 TVYSNPD, CDR2 GDNSRS (reference sequence). The V end lost 2 bases, the J end lost 13 bases, and 14 bases lay between the germline ends. In DNA, the CDR3 is TGTGCCTTTCGGAGGATGGGACCCATCTTT. It translates to CAFRRMGPIF.

This clone was picked up a small number of times. The protein recorded in TCRdb matches a much larger clone and deviates from this DNA's translation at residue 10, suggesting a read error; the protein here is obtained by translating the DNA. For the CDR3, the DNA is TGTGCTCTTGGGGATGGCTCCTGCCGCCACACCGATAAACTCATCTTT. It yields the protein CALGDGSCRHTDKLIF. The chain carries TRDV1 and TRDJ1; D is unclear. CDR1 and CDR2 from the germline V gene are TSWWSYY and QGS. The CDR3 runs to 16 residues. V dropped 3 bases and J dropped 0 bases, with 14 bases sitting between them.

About this clone itself: The translation of this DNA and the TCRdb protein of a much larger clone differ at residue 4, probably owing to a read error; the protein shown here is translated from the DNA. This chain links TRDV2 with TRDJ1; 13 nucleotides align to TRDD3. The CDR3 consists of 16 residues. The V gene's germline CDR1 is GEAIGNYY and CDR2 EKD. The trim removed 5 bases at V and 4 bases at J, leaving 9 bases unmatched. CDR3 nucleotides: TGTGCCTGTGGCTACGTACTGGGGGATACGCGCGATAAACTCATCTTT. It encodes CACGYVLGDTRDKLIF.

This clone was found a few times. The protein recorded in TCRdb matches a much larger clone and deviates from this DNA's translation at residue 8, suggesting a read error; the protein here is obtained by translating the DNA. V and J are TRDV2 and TRDJ3; 8 nucleotides agree with TRDD3. The V gene end was trimmed by 2 bases and the J gene end by 1 base; junction bases not matched to a gene: 6. Germline CDR1 reads GEAIGNYY; CDR2 reads EKD. The length of the CDR3 is 18 residues. The CDR3 here is CACDILGATSWDTRQMFF. CDR3 DNA: TGTGCCTGTGACATACTGGGGGCTACTTCCTGGGACACCCGACAGATGTTTTTC.

About this clone itself: This sample includes further DNA sequences coding for the same CDR3. The chain employs TRDV2 and TRDJ1; a weak D match, TRDD3 (5 bases). The CDR3 is 14 residues long. Germline V gene sequence: CDR1 GEAIGNYY, CDR2 EKD. The CDR3 sequence is CACDTVGIADKLIF. The DNA of the CDR3 is TGTGCTTGCGACACCGTAGGGATCGCCGATAAACTCATCTTT.

This clone is medium-sized in the sample. The identical CDR3 is also encoded by other nucleotide sequences in the sample. J is TRDJ1 and V is TRDV3, with D tentatively TRDD3 (6 bases). The germline gives CDR1 TVYSNPD, CDR2 GDNSRS (reference sequence). The CDR3 is made up of 13 amino acids. V was shortened by 4 bases and J by 3 bases, with 15 bases between the two germline ends. The CDR3 loop is CASRGFRPDKLIF. The CDR3 DNA sequence: TGTGCCTCAAGGGGATTCCGACCCGATAAACTCATCTTT.

By sample share, this clone is medium-sized (0.01 to 0.1%). The chain carries TRDV1 and TRDJ1; 9 positions agree with TRDD3. CDR1 is TSWWSYY and CDR2 is QGS in the germline V gene. Trimming removed 1 base from V and 7 bases from J; junction bases left unmatched: 19. The CDR3 has 19 residues. The CDR3 nucleotides are TGTGCTCTTGGGGAACCCTTCTTCCTTCGGGGATACGGGCTGGGTAAACTCATCTTT. Its translation: CALGEPFFLRGYGLGKLIF.

A remark on this clone: The protein TCRdb lists belongs to a much larger clone and differs from this DNA's translation at residue 11, which points to a read error; the protein shown is made from the DNA. The V call is TRDV2, the J call TRDJ1; 10 bases fit TRDD3. CDR1 and CDR2 from the germline V gene are GEAIGNYY and EKD. The CDR3 totals 19 residues. With 1 base clipped from V and 3 bases from J, the junction kept 16 bases outside the gene matches. The CDR3, as DNA: TGTGCCTGTGACACTTCGGAAGACTGGGGGATGCTTGGATCCGATAAACTCATCTTT. Translated, it gives CACDTSEDWGMLGSDKLIF.

Comment on this clone: A read error may be the cause here, since a much bigger clone is one base away. Distinct nucleotide sequences in the sample also encode this CDR3. The gene calls are TRAV29/DV5 and TRDJ1; 8 nucleotides match TRDD3. V dropped 1 base and J dropped 0; count of bases not matched to a gene: 29. This CDR3 contains 23 residues. In germline, CDR1 is NSMFDY, CDR2 ISSIKDK. The CDR3 here is CAASPRGSPYVSLGAKYTDKLIF. CDR3 DNA sequence: TGTGCAGCAAGCCCCCGGGGTTCGCCATACGTCTCACTGGGGGCCAAGTACACCGATAAACTCATCTTT. Supplemented by reference TRAV29/DV5 and TRDJ1, the full variable domain reads DQQVKQNSPSLSVQEGRISILNCDYTNSMFDYFLWYKKYPAEGPTFLISISSIKDKNEDGRFTVFLNKSAKHLSLHIVPSQPGDSAVYFCAASPRGSPYVSLGAKYTDKLIFGKGTRVTVEP.

Turning to this clone: TCRdb lists the protein of a much larger clone for this DNA, which differs at residue 17, so this is likely a read error; the protein given here is translated from the DNA itself. The genes are TRDV2 and TRDJ1; 7 bases line up with TRDD3. Germline-derived CDR1 and CDR2 are GEAIGNYY and EKD. This CDR3 is built from 19 residues. The CDR3 DNA is TGTGCCTGTGACACCGGACGGGGGGATGATACCGACTACACCGATAAACACATCTTT. Translation gives CACDTGRGDDTDYTDKHIF.

This clone was detected a few times. For this DNA, TCRdb reports the protein of a much larger clone, which diverges at residue 11, most likely from a read error; the protein presented here is translated directly from the DNA. The gene calls are TRDV1 and TRDJ2; a weak D match, TRDD2 (7 bases). Germline assignment: CDR1 TSWWSYY and CDR2 QGS. This CDR3 is 20 amino acids long. The ends were cut back, 2 bases at V and 7 bases at J, with 29 bases in the middle. The CDR3 DNA is TGTGCTCTTGGGGAAGCCACTTTCCTACTCTGTGGGATATCTAAAGCACAACTCTTCTTT. Amino acids: CALGEATFLLCGISKAQLFF.

Sample share makes this clone medium-sized (0.01 to 0.1%). This specimen includes other DNA sequences encoding the same CDR3. The rearrangement joins TRDV3 to TRDJ1; 7 bases align to TRDD3. Unmatched junction bases numbered 17, after V lost 4 bases and J lost 0 bases. Germline V gene data show CDR1 as TVYSNPD and CDR2 as GDNSRS (reference sequence). This CDR3 has 17 residues. CDR3 in amino acids: CASAGGTKLTHTDKLIF. In nucleotides, the CDR3 is TGTGCCTCAGCTGGGGGGACAAAATTGACACACACCGATAAACTCATCTTT.

In the case of this clone: Translating the DNA gives a protein that differs from the TCRdb entry at residue 12; the protein shown here is that DNA translation. The chain combines TRDV1 with TRDJ1; D is tentatively TRDD2 or TRDD3 (5 bases each). Per germline, CDR1 TSWWSYY and CDR2 QGS. The CDR3 covers 19 residues. The V and J ends lost 4 bases and 7 bases respectively, with 31 bases between them. The CDR3 spells CALGGPPSTSWVMRGKLIF. The CDR3 DNA reads as TGTGCTCTTGGGGGTCCTCCTTCTACGAGCTGGGTGATGAGGGGTAAACTCATCTTT.

J is TRDJ1 and V is TRDV1; D is unclear. V was pared by 0 bases and J by 0 bases, with 29 bases between. The germline CDR1 and CDR2 sequences are TSWWSYY and QGS. The CDR3 sequence is 22 residues long. In nucleotides, the CDR3 is TGTGCTCTTGGGGAACTGGAGAACCTTTTAGGAGAAAAGAGTGGGTACACCGATAAACTCATCTTT. It codes for CALGELENLLGEKSGYTDKLIF.

By frequency in the sample, this clone is medium-sized. The chain is built from TRDV2 and TRDJ3; TRDD3 aligns across 9 bases. In germline, CDR1 is GEAIGNYY, CDR2 EKD. V trimming: 2 bases; J trimming: 0 bases; junction bases outside the gene matches: 4. The CDR3 totals 18 residues. This CDR3 reads CACDKVLGDSWDTRQMFF. For the CDR3, the DNA is TGTGCCTGTGACAAAGTACTGGGGGACTCCTGGGACACCCGACAGATGTTTTTC.